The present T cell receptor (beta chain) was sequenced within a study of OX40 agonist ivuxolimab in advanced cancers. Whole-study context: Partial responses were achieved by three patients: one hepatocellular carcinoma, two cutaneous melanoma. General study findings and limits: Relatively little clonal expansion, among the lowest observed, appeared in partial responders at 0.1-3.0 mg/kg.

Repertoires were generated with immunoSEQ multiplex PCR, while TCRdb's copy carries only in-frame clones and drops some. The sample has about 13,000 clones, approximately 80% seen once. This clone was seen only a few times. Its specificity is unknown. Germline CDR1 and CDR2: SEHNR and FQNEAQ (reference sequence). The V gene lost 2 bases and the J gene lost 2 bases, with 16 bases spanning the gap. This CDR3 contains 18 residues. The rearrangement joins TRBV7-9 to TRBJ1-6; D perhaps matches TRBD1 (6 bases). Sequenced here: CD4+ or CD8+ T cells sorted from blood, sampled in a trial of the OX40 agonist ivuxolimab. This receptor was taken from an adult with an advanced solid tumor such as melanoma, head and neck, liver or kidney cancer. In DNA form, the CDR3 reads TGTGCCAGCAGCTTACTGGGCTGGGGGCAACCCTATAATTCACCCCTCCACTTT. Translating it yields CASSLLGWGQPYNSPLHF.